A selection of T cell receptor beta chains follows, all from one sample in a study of blood T cell repertoires in COVID-19. Assay: immunoSEQ multiplex PCR; the TCRdb copy retains only in-frame clones and omits some. The sample yields 250,000 to 300,000 clones, 75% to 90% seen once. Sequencing input: peripheral blood. The receptors shown here come from a woman between 55 and 75 years old with acute or convalescent COVID-19. Both conserved end residues are part of each CDR3. A D gene is named only where the DNA matches it firmly. The size entry is marked missing in some rows and otherwise reads once, few, many or a size class.

cdr3_length	v_call	j_call	clone_size	d_call	cdr3_aa	cdr3_nt
13	TRBV11-2	TRBJ2-1	NA	NA	CASTPTSHNEQFF	TGTGCCAGCACCCCGACTAGTCACAATGAGCAGTTCTTC
14	TRBV30	TRBJ2-7	NA	NA	CAWRGRDTFYEQYF	TGTGCCTGGAGGGGCAGGGACACCTTCTACGAGCAGTACTTC
13	TRBV29-1	TRBJ2-7	NA	NA	CSVEVGDSWEQYF	TGCAGCGTTGAAGTGGGAGACTCTTGGGAGCAGTACTTC
16	TRBV3-1/TRBV3-2	TRBJ2-2	few	TRBD2	CASSHGLAGNTGELFF	TGTGCCAGCAGCCACGGACTAGCAGGGAACACCGGGGAGCTGTTTTTT
11	TRBV19	TRBJ1-1	once	TRBD1	CASRTGLRAFF	TGTGCCAGCCGGACAGGTCTAAGAGCTTTCTTT
16	TRBV27	TRBJ1-6	NA	TRBD1	CASRGQTSSYNSPLHF	TGTGCCAGCAGGGGACAGACGAGCTCCTATAATTCACCCCTCCACTTT
17	TRBV25-1	TRBJ2-2	NA	TRBD1	CASSPIPRDRATGELFF	TGTGCCAGCAGTCCCATCCCGAGGGACAGGGCCACCGGGGAGCTGTTTTTT
14	TRBV10-3	TRBJ2-7	once	TRBD1	CAIFHPGTGDEQYF	TGTGCCATCTTCCATCCCGGGACAGGGGACGAGCAGTACTTC
14	TRBV19	TRBJ1-5	NA	NA	CASSIPQGWQPQHF	TGTGCCAGTAGTATTCCGCAGGGTTGGCAGCCCCAGCATTTT
14	TRBV27	TRBJ2-2	NA	TRBD1	CASSSRQGSGELFF	TGTGCCAGCAGTTCGCGACAGGGGTCCGGGGAGCTGTTTTTT
14	TRBV19	TRBJ1-1	NA	TRBD1	CASRSGQGPTEAFF	TGTGCCAGTAGGAGCGGACAGGGACCAACTGAAGCTTTCTTT
15	TRBV6-1	TRBJ1-2	NA	NA	CASSETGTPIYGYTF	TGTGCCAGCAGTGAAACCGGGACTCCAATCTATGGCTACACCTTC
13	TRBV5-1	TRBJ2-7	NA	NA	CASSLVQGYEQYF	TGCGCCAGCAGCTTGGTTCAGGGCTACGAGCAGTACTTC
17	TRBV7-2	TRBJ1-3	NA	TRBD1	CASSFRDRIFSGNTIYF	TGTGCCAGCAGCTTCCGGGACAGGATATTCTCTGGAAACACCATATATTTT
15	TRBV5-1	TRBJ1-4	NA	TRBD1	CASSSWTGVREKLFF	TGCGCCAGCAGCTCATGGACAGGGGTACGAGAAAAACTGTTTTTT
16	TRBV18	TRBJ2-1	NA	NA	CASRDRRREEYNEQFF	TGTGCCAGCCGTGACCGCCGGAGGGAGGAATACAATGAGCAGTTCTTC
13	TRBV19	TRBJ2-5	NA	TRBD2	CASSITSGKTQYF	TGTGCCAGTAGTATAACTAGCGGGAAGACCCAGTACTTC
20	TRBV28	TRBJ2-1	NA	TRBD2	CASSPGRDNGLAGSPLLRFF	TGTGCCAGCAGCCCCGGCCGGGACAATGGACTAGCGGGATCCCCCCTGCTCCGGTTCTTC
12	TRBV2	TRBJ2-3	NA	NA	CASNRETDTQYF	TGTGCCAGTAACAGGGAGACAGATACGCAGTATTTT
16	TRBV28	TRBJ2-1	NA	NA	CASSAREASYYNEQFF	TGTGCCAGCAGTGCCCGCGAGGCCTCCTACTACAATGAGCAGTTCTTC
13	TRBV7-3	TRBJ1-1	NA	NA	CASSLGASAEAFF	TGTGCCAGCAGCTTAGGGGCATCGGCAGAAGCTTTCTTT
12	TRBV7-9	TRBJ2-7	once	NA	CASSTQGNEQYF	TGTGCCAGCAGCACCCAGGGAAACGAGCAGTACTTC
16	TRBV7-6	TRBJ2-5	NA	TRBD2	CASRSRAGESWETQYF	TGTGCCAGCAGGTCCCGGGCGGGGGAGTCCTGGGAGACCCAGTACTTC
11	TRBV29-1	TRBJ2-3	few	NA	CSVDDRQAQYF	TGCAGCGTGGACGACAGGCAGGCGCAGTATTTT
15	TRBV6-5	TRBJ1-2	NA	NA	CASSYGVGRGYGYTF	TGTGCCAGCAGTTACGGCGTAGGGAGAGGCTATGGCTACACCTTC
12	TRBV5-4	TRBJ2-1	NA	TRBD2	CASSWGGNEQFF	TGTGCCAGCAGCTGGGGGGGGAATGAGCAGTTCTTC
14	TRBV27	TRBJ2-7	once	NA	CASSDRALSGEQYF	TGTGCCAGCAGTGACCGGGCCCTCTCAGGGGAGCAGTACTTC
15	TRBV4-3	TRBJ1-1	NA	TRBD1	CASSLQTRQGSEAFF	TGCGCCAGCAGCCTCCAAACGAGACAGGGTAGCGAAGCTTTCTTT
13	TRBV6-5	TRBJ2-3	NA	TRBD2	CASSPTSGSTQYF	TGTGCCAGCAGTCCGACTAGCGGGAGTACGCAGTATTTT
13	TRBV14	TRBJ2-7	NA	NA	CASSQVESQASYF	TGTGCCAGCAGCCAAGTTGAAAGCCAGGCATCGTACTTC
15	TRBV4-3	TRBJ1-2	once	NA	CASSQSRTDSYGYTF	TGCGCCAGCAGCCAATCTCGCACAGATTCTTATGGCTACACCTTC
17	TRBV4-3	TRBJ2-3	once	TRBD2	CASSHPTSGRRTDTQYF	TGCGCCAGCAGCCATCCTACTAGCGGGAGGAGGACAGATACGCAGTATTTT
15	TRBV3-1/TRBV3-2	TRBJ2-1	NA	TRBD2	CASSRLAGGPYEQFF	TGTGCCAGCAGCCGCCTAGCGGGAGGGCCCTATGAGCAGTTCTTC
17	TRBV5-8	TRBJ2-1	NA	TRBD2	CASSLAVGGSSYNEQFF	TGTGCCAGCAGCTTGGCAGTGGGGGGGAGCTCCTACAATGAGCAGTTCTTC
14	TRBV4-3	TRBJ1-2	NA	TRBD1	CASSHETGGNGYTF	TGCGCCAGCAGCCACGAGACAGGGGGAAATGGCTACACCTTC
16	TRBV4-3	TRBJ2-2	NA	TRBD2	CASSQDSGEYTGELFF	TGCGCCAGCAGCCAAGATAGCGGGGAGTACACCGGGGAGCTGTTTTTT
13	TRBV7-3	TRBJ2-2	once	NA	CASSSIPGGELFF	TGTGCCAGCAGCTCCATCCCGGGCGGGGAGCTGTTTTTT
11	TRBV11-2	TRBJ2-7	NA	NA	CASSSSGEQYF	TGTGCCAGCAGCTCAAGCGGCGAGCAGTACTTC
13	TRBV6-5	TRBJ1-5	NA	NA	CASSYRGMQPQHF	TGTGCCAGCAGTTATCGCGGTATGCAGCCCCAGCATTTT
17	TRBV9	TRBJ2-5	NA	TRBD1	CASSVEGQGARGETQYF	TGTGCCAGCAGCGTAGAGGGACAGGGGGCGAGAGGGGAGACCCAGTACTTC
18	TRBV6-2/TRBV6-3	TRBJ1-5	NA	TRBD1	CASSSGTGFFRGNQPQHF	TGTGCCAGCAGTTCCGGGACAGGGTTCTTTCGGGGCAATCAGCCCCAGCATTTT
15	TRBV6-5	TRBJ1-1	NA	NA	CASSYAPTGDTEAFF	TGTGCCAGCAGTTACGCCCCGACAGGCGACACTGAAGCTTTCTTT
17	TRBV18	TRBJ1-1	NA	TRBD1	CASSPPGGQGRDTEAFF	TGTGCCAGCTCACCACCGGGGGGACAGGGGCGAGACACTGAAGCTTTCTTT
14	TRBV9	TRBJ2-3	NA	NA	CASSVDYATDTQYF	TGTGCCAGCAGCGTTGACTACGCCACAGATACGCAGTATTTT
17	TRBV28	TRBJ1-2	NA	NA	CASSFTHPGQANYGYTF	TGTGCCAGCAGTTTCACACACCCGGGACAAGCTAACTATGGCTACACCTTC
15	TRBV6-5	TRBJ1-1	NA	NA	CASSYTVGVNTEAFF	TGTGCCAGCAGTTACACGGTAGGGGTGAACACTGAAGCTTTCTTT
13	TRBV19	TRBJ2-7	NA	NA	CASSTNPPYEQYF	TGTGCCAGTAGTACTAACCCCCCCTACGAGCAGTACTTC
15	TRBV28	TRBJ2-1	NA	NA	CASERGGGIYNEQFF	TGTGCCAGCGAACGAGGCGGGGGCATCTACAATGAGCAGTTCTTC
11	TRBV5-4	TRBJ1-2	NA	NA	CASRGGYGYTF	TGTGCCAGCAGGGGGGGCTATGGCTACACCTTC